Listed here are 10 T cell receptor beta chains from one sample, sequenced in a study of T cells in Graves' hyperthyroidism and ophthalmopathy. Amplification yielded TCR beta CDR3 regions, with RNA transcripts as the source. Using the HTBI primer set, a first-round RT-PCR was run on the TCR CDR3. Each CDR3 protein gets one entry after TCRdb re-called the multiplex PCR reads with MiXCR. The table includes around 700,000 distinct CDR3 sequences, around 19% detected once. Sample: blood. The receptors stem from a woman between 45 and 60 years old with Graves' hyperthyroidism that later progressed to Graves' ophthalmopathy.

CDR3 residues: CATSDPTDTQYF. CDR3 sequence (DNA): TGTGCCACCAGTGACCCAACAGATACGCAGTATTTT. The chain links TRBV24-1 to TRBJ2-3; D not resolved. Germline CDR1 is KGHDR and CDR2 is SFDVKD. The CDR3 has 12 amino acids. Trimming cost V 4 bases and J 3 bases, with 4 bases left between them.

Turning to this clonotype: The CDR3 end shows no conserved phenylalanine or tryptophan, and so a read error is likely. The chain employs TRBV27 and TRBJ2-2; D remains unclear. CDR1 is MNHEY and CDR2 is SMNVEV in the germline V gene (reference sequence). CDR3 length: 12 amino acids. The V gene lost 7 bases and the J gene lost 4 bases, with 7 bases spanning the gap. The CDR3 region has the DNA TGTGCCAGCATGGAGCGCACCGGGGAGCTGTTTTCT. It encodes CASMERTGELFS.

Many counts were recorded for this clonotype. The chain combines TRBV30 with TRBJ2-3, with D possibly being TRBD1 (6 bases). From germline, CDR1 is GTSNPN and CDR2 SVGIG (reference sequence). This CDR3 contains 13 residues. Trimming cost V 3 bases and J 8 bases, with 15 bases left between them. DNA of the CDR3: TGTGCCTGGAGCCCCCTCGTCAGGGGTACGCAGTATTTT. Protein: CAWSPLVRGTQYF.

This clonotype was seen many times. The chain combines TRBV20-1 with TRBJ1-1, with D perhaps TRBD1 (6 bases). V lost 0 bases and J 4 bases, leaving 12 bases between the germline ends. Per the germline V gene, CDR1 is DFQATT and CDR2 is SNEGSKA (reference sequence). This CDR3 is 14 amino acids long. Written as DNA, the CDR3 is TGCAGTGCTAGAGACCAGGGGAGGTTCACTGAAGCTTTCTTT. It is translated as CSARDQGRFTEAFF.

CDR3: CAISNRQGDYNEQFF. The DNA for the CDR3 is TGTGCCATCAGTAATAGACAGGGGGACTACAATGAGCAGTTCTTC. The V gene is TRBV10-3, the J gene TRBJ2-1; 9 bases align to TRBD1. This CDR3 is built from 15 residues. The germline V gene has CDR1 ENHRY and CDR2 SYGVKD. The ends lost 5 bases at V and 3 bases at J; junction bases unmatched: 5.

The table lists this clonotype with a count of one. A much larger clone sits a single nucleotide away, making a read error possible. The rearrangement uses TRBV20-1 and TRBJ2-5; D is perhaps TRBD2 (6 bases). Per the germline V gene, CDR1 is DFQATT and CDR2 is SNEGSKA (reference sequence). This CDR3 comprises 12 residues. CDR3 protein: CSARSTGETPYF. The CDR3 DNA is TGCAGTGCTAGGTCTACGGGGGAGACCCCGTACTTC.

This clonotype was found many times. The chain joins TRBV5-1 to TRBJ2-3; 9 bases map to TRBD2. Trimming at V came to 0 bases and at J to 6 bases, leaving 8 bases not matched to a gene. This CDR3 is built from 16 residues. In germline, CDR1 is SGHRS, CDR2 YFSETQ. CDR3 loop: CASSLAGGGARDTQYF. The DNA for the CDR3 is TGCGCCAGCAGCTTGGCGGGCGGGGGGGCCCGGGATACGCAGTATTTT.

This clonotype came up a few times. A read error may explain this, as a much larger clone is one base away. The rearrangement uses TRBV11-3 and TRBJ2-1; the D gene could be TRBD1 or TRBD2 (5 bases each). Germline lookup yields CDR1 SGHNT and CDR2 YENEEA. This CDR3 is 15 amino acids long. CDR3 protein: CASSLGRGSCNEQFF. DNA of the CDR3: TGTGCCAGCAGCTTAGGCCGGGGCTCCTGCAATGAGCAGTTCTTC.

In this sample, this clonotype turned up a few times. V is TRBV10-3 and J is TRBJ2-1; D is undetermined. This CDR3 has 13 residues. Germline V gives CDR1 ENHRY, CDR2 SYGVKD. V lost 4 bases to trimming and J lost 4 bases, with 8 bases between them. The DNA of the CDR3 is TGTGCCATCAGTGTCATAGAGTACAATGAGCAGTTCTTC. Its protein product is CAISVIEYNEQFF.

This clonotype was counted many times. This chain uses TRBV3-1 with TRBJ1-1; unclear D gene. This CDR3 spans 13 amino acids. The V gene lost 5 bases and the J gene lost 5 bases, with 12 bases spanning the gap. CDR1 and CDR2 from the germline V gene are LGHDT and YNNKEL (reference sequence). CDR3 coding DNA: TGTGCCAGCAGCTCAGTAGGCCGGACTGAAGCTTTCTTT. It yields the protein CASSSVGRTEAFF.